These T cell receptor beta chains were read from a single sample in a study of blood T cell repertoires in COVID-19. Data came from immunoSEQ multiplex PCR; TCRdb stores just in-frame clones and leaves some out. The data show some 270,000 clones, with approximately 90% seen just once and 2.5% to 3% held by the top ten. Sequencing was done on a sample of PBMCs or T cells enriched from blood (not recorded which). The receptors were gathered from a man between 35 and 55 years old who had been exposed to COVID-19. Each CDR3 is given with its conserved first and last residue. The order of the fields is clone size, V gene, J gene, D gene, CDR3 protein, CDR3 DNA. The D gene is left open where the match is weak. The size entry is marked missing in some rows and otherwise reads once, few, many or a size class.

clone_size: NA
v_call: TRBV3-1/TRBV3-2
j_call: TRBJ2-5
d_call: TRBD1
cdr3_aa: CASSRGTGETQYF
cdr3_nt: TGTGCCAGCAGCCGGGGGACAGGGGAGACCCAGTACTTC

clone_size: NA
v_call: TRBV5-1
j_call: TRBJ2-7
d_call: TRBD2
cdr3_aa: CASSLILAGAYEQYF
cdr3_nt: TGCGCCAGCAGCTTGATTCTAGCGGGAGCCTACGAGCAGTACTTC

clone_size: NA
v_call: TRBV7-9
j_call: TRBJ1-1
d_call: NA
cdr3_aa: CASSPLGRTNTEAFF
cdr3_nt: TGTGCCAGCAGCCCCTTGGGCAGAACCAACACTGAAGCTTTCTTT

clone_size: NA
v_call: TRBV7-2
j_call: TRBJ2-7
d_call: NA
cdr3_aa: CASSLTHPDRSYEQYF
cdr3_nt: TGTGCCAGCAGCTTAACCCACCCGGACAGATCCTACGAGCAGTACTTC

clone_size: NA
v_call: TRBV10-3
j_call: TRBJ2-5
d_call: TRBD1
cdr3_aa: CAIRRDRELVETQYF
cdr3_nt: TGTGCCATCAGACGGGACAGGGAGTTAGTAGAGACCCAGTACTTC

clone_size: NA
v_call: TRBV6-4
j_call: TRBJ2-2
d_call: TRBD2
cdr3_aa: CASSARGGFTGELFF
cdr3_nt: TGTGCCAGCAGTGCCCGGGGGGGGTTCACCGGGGAGCTGTTTTTT

clone_size: once
v_call: TRBV11-2
j_call: TRBJ2-7
d_call: TRBD2
cdr3_aa: CASSTPLPPGLAGGYEQYF
cdr3_nt: TGTGCCAGCAGCACACCACTACCGCCGGGACTAGCGGGAGGATACGAGCAGTACTTC

clone_size: NA
v_call: TRBV6-2/TRBV6-3
j_call: TRBJ2-1
d_call: TRBD2
cdr3_aa: CASSLSGSLRSYNEQFF
cdr3_nt: TGTGCCAGCAGCCTTAGCGGGAGCCTCCGCTCCTACAATGAGCAGTTCTTC

clone_size: once
v_call: TRBV20-1
j_call: TRBJ1-5
d_call: TRBD1
cdr3_aa: CSASPIRGGPSNQPQHF
cdr3_nt: TGCAGTGCTAGTCCCATCCGAGGGGGCCCTAGCAATCAGCCCCAGCATTTT

clone_size: NA
v_call: TRBV9
j_call: TRBJ2-2
d_call: NA
cdr3_aa: CASSPHRVDTGELFF
cdr3_nt: TGTGCCAGCAGCCCCCACAGGGTGGACACCGGGGAGCTGTTTTTT

clone_size: NA
v_call: TRBV12-5
j_call: TRBJ2-7
d_call: NA
cdr3_aa: CASGFRRPGSYEQYF
cdr3_nt: TGTGCTAGTGGTTTCCGGCGGCCCGGCTCCTACGAGCAGTACTTC

clone_size: NA
v_call: TRBV2
j_call: TRBJ1-5
d_call: TRBD1
cdr3_aa: CASRSGTGVGQPQHF
cdr3_nt: TGTGCCAGCAGATCCGGGACAGGGGTCGGACAGCCCCAGCATTTT

clone_size: NA
v_call: TRBV29-1
j_call: TRBJ1-1
d_call: NA
cdr3_aa: CSVAGREGWNTEAFF
cdr3_nt: TGCAGCGTTGCGGGCCGTGAGGGATGGAACACTGAAGCTTTCTTT